One sample yielded the 19 T cell receptor beta chains listed below, sequenced in a study of PD-1 blockade in classical Hodgkin lymphoma. This table comes from immunoSEQ multiplex PCR, and its TCRdb copy is limited to in-frame clones, with some not included. Of around 46,000 clones in the sample, 80% were seen once. Autologous stem cell transplantation was followed by relapse in every patient, and brentuximab vedotin exposure varied. The source material was peripheral blood mononuclear cells (PBMCs), sampled before the second cycle of nivolumab. Receptors originate from a human donor with classical Hodgkin lymphoma.

This chain connects TRBV7-2 to TRBJ1-4, with D unclear. V shed 2 bases and J shed 3 bases, with 7 bases lying between them. The CDR3 extends over 14 amino acids. Germline V gives CDR1 SGHTA, CDR2 FQGNSA. CDR3 DNA sequence: TGTGCCAGCAGCTTAACCCCGGCTAATGAAAAACTGTTTTTT. Protein product: CASSLTPANEKLFF.

This clone was recorded at least ten times. V is TRBV15 and J is TRBJ2-1, with D maybe TRBD2 (5 bases). The germline gives CDR1 LNHNV, CDR2 YYDKDF (reference sequence). The V end was cut by 0 bases, the J end by 10 bases, with 22 bases between. CDR3 length equals 17 residues. CDR3 coding DNA: TGTGCCACCAGCAGAGATCGGGCTAGCTGGTCCGGACGAGAGCAGTTCTTC. Its translation is CATSRDRASWSGREQFF.

The chain carries TRBV9 and TRBJ1-1; a possible D gene is TRBD1 (6 bases). The CDR3 is 14 residues long. V lost 4 bases and J lost 0, with 10 bases in between. Per the germline V gene, CDR1 is SGDLS and CDR2 is YYNGEE. The CDR3 DNA sequence: TGTGCCAGCAGCCGACAGGTCATGAACACTGAAGCTTTCTTT. It is translated as CASSRQVMNTEAFF.

The gene calls are TRBV9 and TRBJ2-5, with TRBD1 identical over 8 bases. J lost 2 bases, V lost 3 bases, and 12 bases had no gene match. This CDR3 is 17 amino acids long. Per germline, CDR1 SGDLS and CDR2 YYNGEE. CDR3 DNA sequence: TGTGCCAGCAGCGCCCCTCCGGGACAGGATCATCAAGAGACCCAGTACTTC. This gives the protein CASSAPPGQDHQETQYF.

This clone was detected once. The chain uses TRBV5-1 and TRBJ1-2; D unclear. CDR3 size: 12 residues. V lost 4 bases to trimming and J lost 7 bases, with 11 bases between them. The germline V gene has CDR1 SGHRS and CDR2 YFSETQ. In DNA form, the CDR3 reads TGCGCCAGCAGCCTTTTAGTCGGTGGCTACACCTTC. It specifies CASSLLVGGYTF.

This chain connects TRBV9 to TRBJ1-1; 7 bases align to TRBD1. Germline CDR1 reads SGDLS; CDR2 reads YYNGEE. J lost 4 bases, V lost 0 bases, and 6 bases had no gene match. The CDR3 runs to 15 residues. The CDR3 sequence is CASSVGRGGFTEAFF. DNA of the CDR3: TGTGCCAGCAGCGTAGGGAGAGGGGGCTTCACTGAAGCTTTCTTT. Variable domain in full (rest from reference TRBV9 and TRBJ1-1): DSGVTQTPKHLITATGQRVTLRCSPRSGDLSVYWYQQSLDQGLQFLIQYYNGEERAKGNILERFSAQQFPDLHSELNLSSLELGDSALYFCASSVGRGGFTEAFFGQGTRLTVV.

The CDR3, as DNA: TGTGCCACCGCCTGGAGACCGGGACAGGCCTCCTATAATTCACCCCTCCACTTT. Protein sequence: CATAWRPGQASYNSPLHF. The V and J genes are TRBV15 and TRBJ1-6; 8 bases fit TRBD1. CDR1 LNHNV and CDR2 YYDKDF come from the germline V gene (reference sequence). This CDR3 comprises 18 residues. J lost 0 bases, V lost 8 bases, and 12 bases had no gene match. The whole variable domain, remainder taken from reference TRBV15 and TRBJ1-6, is DAMVIQNPRYQVTQFGKPVTLSCSQTLNHNVMYWYQQKSSQAPKLLFHYYDKDFNNEADTPDNFQSRRPNTSFCFLDIRSPGLGDTAMYLCATAWRPGQASYNSPLHFGNGTRLTVT.

This clone showed up just a few times. The genes are TRBV2 and TRBJ1-6; the D gene is possibly TRBD1 (5 bases). There are 13 residues in the CDR3. Germline CDR1 is SNHLY and CDR2 is FYNNEI. Deletions cut 8 bases from V and 14 bases from J, with 19 bases between. Written as DNA, the CDR3 is TGTGCCAGCCTCATCAACCGGGGGGAGGCCCTCCACTTT. It specifies CASLINRGEALHF.

The chain recombines TRBV28 with TRBJ1-1; D call uncertain. V lost 3 bases and J lost 3, with 14 bases in between. The CDR3 runs to 15 residues. The V gene's germline CDR1 is MDHEN and CDR2 SYDVKM. CDR3 residues: CASSFLLLRHTEAFF. CDR3 DNA sequence: TGTGCCAGCAGTTTCCTTCTTCTTAGGCACACTGAAGCTTTCTTT.

CDR3 loop: CASSVWGEGEQYF. In nucleotides, the CDR3 is TGTGCCAGCAGCGTATGGGGCGAAGGCGAGCAGTACTTC. The chain employs TRBV9 and TRBJ2-7; a weak D match, TRBD1 (5 bases). Germline assignment: CDR1 SGDLS and CDR2 YYNGEE. This CDR3 contains 13 residues. Trimming took off 1 base at V and 6 bases at J, with 11 bases between the two ends.

The chain employs TRBV5-5 and TRBJ1-4; the D is unclear. Germline V gene data show CDR1 as SGHKS and CDR2 as YYEKEE (reference sequence). The CDR3 totals 13 residues. Trimming took 1 base from V and 8 from J, leaving 9 bases between them. This chain's CDR3 is CASSLSMDEKLFF. In DNA form, the CDR3 reads TGTGCCAGCAGCTTGTCAATGGACGAAAAACTGTTTTTT.

V is TRBV11-2 and J is TRBJ2-4; either TRBD1 or TRBD2 may fit D (5 bases each). The ends were cut back, 6 bases at V and 6 bases at J, with 18 bases in the middle. The germline CDR1 and CDR2 sequences are SGHAT and FQNNGV. The CDR3 consists of 15 residues. The DNA for the CDR3 is TGTGCCAGCAGGTCGACCGCTTTCGGGGCAAACATTCAGTACTTC. Its protein product is CASRSTAFGANIQYF.

This clone appeared once. The chain links TRBV5-1 to TRBJ2-7; D not certain. The CDR3 totals 15 residues. V lost 0 bases, J lost 4 bases, and 14 bases lay in between. Germline CDR1 and CDR2: SGHRS and YFSETQ. DNA of the CDR3: TGCGCCAGCAGCTTGGCCAATCGGATTTCTTACGAGCAGTACTTC. Amino acid sequence: CASSLANRISYEQYF.

Comments on this clone: The same CDR3 also results from other DNA sequences found in this sample. This rearrangement joins TRBV7-3 to TRBJ1-1, with D possibly matching TRBD1 (5 bases). The germline V gene encodes CDR1 SGHTA and CDR2 FQGTGA. This CDR3 contains 13 residues. Trimming took 4 bases from V and 1 from J, leaving 7 bases between them. In nucleotides, the CDR3 is TGTGCCAGCAGCTCGCAGGGGAACACTGAAGCTTTCTTT. It codes for CASSSQGNTEAFF.

This chain uses TRBV5-4 with TRBJ2-1; a weak D match, TRBD2 (5 bases). Germline V gives CDR1 SGHNT, CDR2 YYREEE (reference sequence). The CDR3 has 14 residues. Between the trimmed V and J ends, which lost 4 bases and 0 bases, there was a span of 8 bases. Here the CDR3 DNA reads TGTGCCAGCAGCATACGGGACTCCTACAATGAGCAGTTCTTC. Its translation: CASSIRDSYNEQFF.

V gene TRBV7-9 combines with J gene TRBJ1-1; 7 positions match TRBD1. Germline-derived CDR1 and CDR2 are SEHNR and FQNEAQ (reference sequence). V dropped 5 bases and J dropped 2; count of bases not matched to a gene: 8. The CDR3 is made up of 15 amino acids. CDR3: CASSPQGPPNTEAFF. For the CDR3, the DNA is TGTGCCAGCAGCCCACAGGGGCCACCAAACACTGAAGCTTTCTTT.

V usage is TRBV11-1 and J usage is TRBJ2-3; 8 bases match TRBD2. CDR1 and CDR2 from the germline V gene are SGHAT and FQDESV (reference sequence). The CDR3 is 16 amino acids. After removal of 5 bases from V and 0 bases from J, the junction contained 7 bases not matched to a gene. CDR3 sequence: CASSQLSGASTDTQYF. CDR3 DNA: TGTGCCAGCAGCCAACTTAGCGGGGCTAGCACAGATACGCAGTATTTT.

The chain uses TRBV6-1 and TRBJ1-5; D is unclear. This CDR3 is built from 14 residues. The germline CDR1 and CDR2 sequences are MNHNS and SASEGT. V was cut by 10 bases and J by 2 bases, with 15 bases left in between. Here the CDR3 reads CATKQERGNQPQHF. The CDR3, as DNA: TGTGCCACCAAGCAGGAACGGGGCAATCAGCCCCAGCATTTT.

J is TRBJ2-5 and V is TRBV6-8; possible D gene TRBD1, 6 bases. Between the trimmed V and J ends, which lost 8 bases and 2 bases, there was a span of 12 bases. Germline V CDR1 and CDR2: MNHGY, SAAAGT. CDR3 length: 13 residues. The CDR3 is CASRWTDQETQYF. The CDR3 nucleotides are TGTGCCAGCCGATGGACAGATCAAGAGACCCAGTACTTC.